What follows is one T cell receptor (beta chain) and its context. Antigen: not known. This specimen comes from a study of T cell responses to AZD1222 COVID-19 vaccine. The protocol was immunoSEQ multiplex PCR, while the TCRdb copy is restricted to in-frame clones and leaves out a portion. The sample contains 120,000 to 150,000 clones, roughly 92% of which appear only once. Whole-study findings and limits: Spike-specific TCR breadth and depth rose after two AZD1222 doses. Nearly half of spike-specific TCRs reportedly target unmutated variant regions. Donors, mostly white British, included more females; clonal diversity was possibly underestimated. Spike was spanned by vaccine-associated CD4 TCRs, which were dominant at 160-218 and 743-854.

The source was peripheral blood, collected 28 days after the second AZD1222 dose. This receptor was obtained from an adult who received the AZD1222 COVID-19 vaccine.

The CDR3 loop reads CASSSLGQNEQYV. The CDR3 nucleotides are TGTGCCAGCAGCTCATTAGGACAGAACGAGCAGTACGTC. This chain uses TRBV7-8 with TRBJ2-7, with D perhaps TRBD1 (6 bases). Germline CDR1 SGHVS, CDR2 FQNEAQ. V was clipped by 4 bases and J by 5 bases, with 12 bases between them. This CDR3 has 13 residues.